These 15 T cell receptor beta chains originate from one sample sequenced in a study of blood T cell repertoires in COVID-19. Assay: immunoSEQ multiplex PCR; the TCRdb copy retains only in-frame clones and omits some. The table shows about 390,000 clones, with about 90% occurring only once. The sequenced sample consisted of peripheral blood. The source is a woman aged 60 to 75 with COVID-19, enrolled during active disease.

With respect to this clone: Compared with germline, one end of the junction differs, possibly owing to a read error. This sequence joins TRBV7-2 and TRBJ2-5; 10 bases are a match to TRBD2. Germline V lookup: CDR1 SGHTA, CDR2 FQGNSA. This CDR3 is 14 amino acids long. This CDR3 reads CASSLAGARETQYF. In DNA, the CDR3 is TGTGCCAGCAGCCTAGCGGGGGCACGGGAGACCCAGTACTTC.

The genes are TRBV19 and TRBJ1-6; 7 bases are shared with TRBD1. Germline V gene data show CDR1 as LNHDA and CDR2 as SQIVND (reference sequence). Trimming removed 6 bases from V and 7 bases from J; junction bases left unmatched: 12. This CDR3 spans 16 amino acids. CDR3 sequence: CASRILGGDGNSPLHF. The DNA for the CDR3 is TGTGCCAGTAGGATTTTAGGGGGCGACGGGAATTCACCCCTCCACTTT.

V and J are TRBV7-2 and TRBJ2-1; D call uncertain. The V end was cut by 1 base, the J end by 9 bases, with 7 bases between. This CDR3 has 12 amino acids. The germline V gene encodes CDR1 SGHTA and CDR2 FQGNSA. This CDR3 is CASSLDVGEQFF. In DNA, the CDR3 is TGTGCCAGCAGCTTAGACGTCGGTGAGCAGTTCTTC.

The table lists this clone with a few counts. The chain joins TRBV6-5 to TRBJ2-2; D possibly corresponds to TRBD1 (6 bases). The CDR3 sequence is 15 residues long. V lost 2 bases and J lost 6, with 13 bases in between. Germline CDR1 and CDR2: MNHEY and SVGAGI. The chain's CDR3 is CASSYVQGIAGELFF. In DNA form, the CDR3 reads TGTGCCAGCAGTTACGTCCAGGGGATCGCCGGGGAGCTGTTTTTT.

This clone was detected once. The CDR3 DNA follows: TGTGCCAGCAGCTTAGGTCAGGGATGGGGCACTGAAGCTTTCTTT. This translates into CASSLGQGWGTEAFF. The rearrangement links TRBV7-9 to TRBJ1-1, with D perhaps matching TRBD1 (5 bases). The CDR3 length is 15 residues. V lost 1 base to trimming and J lost 4 bases, with 13 bases between them. From germline, CDR1 is SEHNR and CDR2 FQNEAQ (reference sequence). The full variable domain, in which reference TRBV7-9 and TRBJ1-1 provide the parts outside the CDR3, is DTGVSQNPRHKITKRGQNVTFRCDPISEHNRLYWYRQTLGQGPEFLTYFQNEAQLEKSRLLSDRFSAERPKGSFSTLEIQRTEQGDSAMYLCASSLGQGWGTEAFFGQGTRLTVV.

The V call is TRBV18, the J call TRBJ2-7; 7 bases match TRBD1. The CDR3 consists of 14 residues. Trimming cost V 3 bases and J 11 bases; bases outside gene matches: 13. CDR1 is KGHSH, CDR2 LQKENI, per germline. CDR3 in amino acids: CASSPLDRLAPEYF. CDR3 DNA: TGTGCCAGCTCACCCTTGGACAGGCTTGCTCCTGAGTACTTC.

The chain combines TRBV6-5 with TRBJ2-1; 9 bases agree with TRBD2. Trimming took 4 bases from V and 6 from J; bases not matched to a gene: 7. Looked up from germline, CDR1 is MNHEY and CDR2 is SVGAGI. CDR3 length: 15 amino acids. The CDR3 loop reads CASSSPGLAANEQFF. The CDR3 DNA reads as TGTGCCAGCAGTTCCCCGGGACTAGCTGCCAATGAGCAGTTCTTC.

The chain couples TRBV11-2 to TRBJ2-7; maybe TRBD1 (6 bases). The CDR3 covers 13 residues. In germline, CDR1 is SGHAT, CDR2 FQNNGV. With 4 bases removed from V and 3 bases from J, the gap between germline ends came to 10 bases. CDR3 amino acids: CASSSGHLYEQYF. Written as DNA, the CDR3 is TGTGCCAGCAGCTCGGGACACCTCTACGAGCAGTACTTC. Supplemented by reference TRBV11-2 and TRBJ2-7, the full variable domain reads EAGVAQSPRYKIIEKRQSVAFWCNPISGHATLYWYQQILGQGPKLLIQFQNNGVVDDSQLPKDRFSAERLKGVDSTLKIQPAKLEDSAVYLCASSSGHLYEQYFGPGTRLTVT.

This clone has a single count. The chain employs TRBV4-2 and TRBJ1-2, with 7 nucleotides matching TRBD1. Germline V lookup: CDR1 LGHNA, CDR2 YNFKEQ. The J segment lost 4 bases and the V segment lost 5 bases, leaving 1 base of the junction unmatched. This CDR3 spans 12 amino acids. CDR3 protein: CASSDRAYGYTF. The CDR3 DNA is TGTGCCAGCAGCGACAGGGCCTATGGCTACACCTTC.

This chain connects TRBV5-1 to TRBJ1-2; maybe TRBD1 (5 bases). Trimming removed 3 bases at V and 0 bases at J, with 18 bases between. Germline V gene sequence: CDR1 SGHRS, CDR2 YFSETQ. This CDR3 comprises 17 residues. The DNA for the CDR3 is TGCGCCAGCAGCTCGGGAGGTTCTAGGGGTGCTAACTATGGCTACACCTTC. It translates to CASSSGGSRGANYGYTF.

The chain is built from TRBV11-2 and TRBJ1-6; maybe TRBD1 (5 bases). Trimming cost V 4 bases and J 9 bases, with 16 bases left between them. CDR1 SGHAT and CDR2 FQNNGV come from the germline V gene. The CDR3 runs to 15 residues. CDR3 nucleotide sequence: TGTGCCAGCAGCTCCAGGACGACAGCTAGTTCACCCCTCCACTTT. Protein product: CASSSRTTASSPLHF.

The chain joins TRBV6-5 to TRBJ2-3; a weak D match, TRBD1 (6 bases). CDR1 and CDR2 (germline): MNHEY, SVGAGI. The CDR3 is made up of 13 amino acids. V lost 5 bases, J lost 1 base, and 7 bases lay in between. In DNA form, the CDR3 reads TGTGCCAGCAGTCACAGGGGCACAGATACGCAGTATTTT. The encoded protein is CASSHRGTDTQYF.

CDR3 region: CASSLGTGTGVSPLHF. The CDR3 nucleotides are TGCGCCAGCAGCTTGGGTACCGGGACAGGGGTTTCACCCCTCCACTTT. The J gene is TRBJ1-6, the V gene TRBV5-1; 10 bases agree with TRBD1. The CDR3 has 16 residues. With 0 bases clipped from V and 9 bases from J, the junction kept 6 bases outside the gene matches. Germline CDR1 reads SGHRS; CDR2 reads YFSETQ.

CDR3 residues: CASSVVGAGEQFF. In DNA, the CDR3 is TGTGCCAGCAGCGTAGTGGGGGCGGGTGAGCAGTTCTTC. The chain has TRBV9 and TRBJ2-1, with TRBD1 as a possible D gene (6 bases). Germline CDR1 is SGDLS and CDR2 is YYNGEE. Trimming shortened V by 0 bases and J by 9 bases, and 10 bases separated the two germline ends. The CDR3 contains 13 residues. Drawing the rest from reference TRBV9 and TRBJ2-1, the complete variable domain is DSGVTQTPKHLITATGQRVTLRCSPRSGDLSVYWYQQSLDQGLQFLIQYYNGEERAKGNILERFSAQQFPDLHSELNLSSLELGDSALYFCASSVVGAGEQFFGPGTRLTVL.

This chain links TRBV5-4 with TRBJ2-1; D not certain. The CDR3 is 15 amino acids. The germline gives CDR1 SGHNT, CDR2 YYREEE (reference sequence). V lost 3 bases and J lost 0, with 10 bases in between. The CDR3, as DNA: TGTGCCAGCAGCTCCGCCCCTAGCTCCTACAATGAGCAGTTCTTC. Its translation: CASSSAPSSYNEQFF.